The subject of this entry is one T cell receptor beta chain. This CDR3 is 18 amino acids long. Germline assignment: CDR1 SGDLS and CDR2 YYNGEE. Unmatched junction bases numbered 15, after V lost 4 bases and J lost 2 bases. This sample is drawn from a study of shared clonotypes between healthy human individuals. The table came from immunoSEQ multiplex PCR; TCRdb's copy has only in-frame clones and leaves some out. Of some 2.4 million clones in the sample, 93% were seen once. The sequenced sample consisted of naive CD4+ T cells from PBMCs. As to subset: CD45RA+ positively selected. The chain recombines TRBV9 with TRBJ2-5; 9 bases are shared with TRBD1. The clonotype originates from a man younger than 30 in good health. Some clones in this sample may be carry-over from other donors' samples. Written as DNA, the CDR3 is TGTGCCAGCAGCACCACGGGACAGGGAGGGCCGACACAAGAGACCCAGTACTTC. It is translated as CASSTTGQGGPTQETQYF. The full variable domain, rest sourced from reference TRBV9 and TRBJ2-5, is DSGVTQTPKHLITATGQRVTLRCSPRSGDLSVYWYQQSLDQGLQFLIQYYNGEERAKGNILERFSAQQFPDLHSELNLSSLELGDSALYFCASSTTGQGGPTQETQYFGPGTRLLVL.